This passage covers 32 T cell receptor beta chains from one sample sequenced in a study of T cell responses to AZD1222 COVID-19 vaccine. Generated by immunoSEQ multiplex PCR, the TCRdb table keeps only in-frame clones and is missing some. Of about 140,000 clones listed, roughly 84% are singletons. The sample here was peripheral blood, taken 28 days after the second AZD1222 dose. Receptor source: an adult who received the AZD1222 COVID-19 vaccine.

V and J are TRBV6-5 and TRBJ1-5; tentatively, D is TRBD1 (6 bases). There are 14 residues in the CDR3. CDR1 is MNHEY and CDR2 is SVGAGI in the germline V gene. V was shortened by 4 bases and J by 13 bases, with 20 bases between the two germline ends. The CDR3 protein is CASSSEQGLAEQHF. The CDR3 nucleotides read TGTGCCAGCAGTTCTGAACAGGGTTTAGCGGAACAGCATTTT.

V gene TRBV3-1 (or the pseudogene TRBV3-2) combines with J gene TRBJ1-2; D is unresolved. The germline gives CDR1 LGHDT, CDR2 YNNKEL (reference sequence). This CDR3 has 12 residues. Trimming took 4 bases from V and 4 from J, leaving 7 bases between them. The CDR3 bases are TGTGCCAGCAGCCCGGACTCCTATGGCTACACCTTC. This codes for CASSPDSYGYTF.

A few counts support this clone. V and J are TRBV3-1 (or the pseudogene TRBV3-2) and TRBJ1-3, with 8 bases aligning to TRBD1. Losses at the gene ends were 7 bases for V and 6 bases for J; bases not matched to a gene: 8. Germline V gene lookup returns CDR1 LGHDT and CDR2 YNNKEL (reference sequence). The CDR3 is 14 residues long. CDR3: CASNDRGGENTIYF. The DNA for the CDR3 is TGTGCCAGCAACGACAGGGGAGGAGAAAACACCATATATTTT.

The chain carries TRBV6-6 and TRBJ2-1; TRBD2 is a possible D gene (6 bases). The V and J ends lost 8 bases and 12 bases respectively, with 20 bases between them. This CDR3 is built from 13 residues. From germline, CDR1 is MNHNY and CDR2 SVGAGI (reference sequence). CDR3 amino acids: CASENKRATSQFF. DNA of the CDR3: TGTGCCAGCGAGAATAAGCGGGCGACTTCGCAGTTCTTC.

The CDR3 nucleotides read TGTGCCAGCCGACTCAGGGGACAGGGGGTTGAAGCTTTCTTT. Translation: CASRLRGQGVEAFF. The chain joins TRBV2 to TRBJ1-1; 11 bases match TRBD1. Trimming at V came to 8 bases and at J to 7 bases, leaving 9 bases not matched to a gene. This CDR3 is built from 14 residues. Germline CDR1 SNHLY, CDR2 FYNNEI.

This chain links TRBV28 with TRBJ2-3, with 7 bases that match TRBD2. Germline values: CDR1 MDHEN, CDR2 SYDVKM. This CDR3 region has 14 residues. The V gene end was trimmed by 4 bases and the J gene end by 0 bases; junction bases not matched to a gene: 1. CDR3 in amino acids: CASSSAGSTDTQYF. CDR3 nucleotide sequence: TGTGCCAGCAGTTCAGCGGGAAGCACAGATACGCAGTATTTT.

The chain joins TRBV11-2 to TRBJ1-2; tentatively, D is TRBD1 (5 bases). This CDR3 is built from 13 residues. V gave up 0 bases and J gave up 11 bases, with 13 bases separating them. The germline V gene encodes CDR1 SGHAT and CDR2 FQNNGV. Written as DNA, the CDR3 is TGTGCCAGCAGCTTAGAGGGGCCATTGGGGTACACCTTC. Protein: CASSLEGPLGYTF.

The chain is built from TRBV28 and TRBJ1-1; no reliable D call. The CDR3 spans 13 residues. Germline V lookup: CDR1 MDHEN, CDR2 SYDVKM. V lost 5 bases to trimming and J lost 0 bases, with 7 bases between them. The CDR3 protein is CASSPNLNTEAFF. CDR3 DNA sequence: TGTGCCAGCAGTCCCAACTTGAACACTGAAGCTTTCTTT.

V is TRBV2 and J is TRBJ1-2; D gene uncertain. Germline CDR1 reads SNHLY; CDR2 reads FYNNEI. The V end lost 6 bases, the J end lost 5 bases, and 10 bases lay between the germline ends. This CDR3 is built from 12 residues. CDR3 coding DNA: TGTGCCAGCAGCGGCCCCTCTTATGGCTACACCTTC. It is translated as CASSGPSYGYTF.

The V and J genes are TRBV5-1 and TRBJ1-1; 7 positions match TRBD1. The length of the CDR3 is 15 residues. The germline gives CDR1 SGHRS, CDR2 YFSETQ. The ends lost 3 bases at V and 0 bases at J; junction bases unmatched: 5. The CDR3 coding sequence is TGCGCCAGCAGCTCCGGGACAGCTTTGAACACTGAAGCTTTCTTT. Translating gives CASSSGTALNTEAFF.

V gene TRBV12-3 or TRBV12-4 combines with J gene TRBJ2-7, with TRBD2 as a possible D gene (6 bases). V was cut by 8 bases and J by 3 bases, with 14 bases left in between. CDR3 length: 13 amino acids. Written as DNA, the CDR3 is TGTGCCAGCGCTTTTAAGCGGGTCTACGAGCAGTACTTC. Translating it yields CASAFKRVYEQYF.

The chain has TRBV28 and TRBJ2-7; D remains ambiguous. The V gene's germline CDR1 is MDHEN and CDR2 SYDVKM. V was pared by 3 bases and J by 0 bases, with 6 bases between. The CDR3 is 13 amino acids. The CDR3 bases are TGTGCCAGCAGTTTGACCACCTCCTACGAGCAGTACTTC. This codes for CASSLTTSYEQYF.

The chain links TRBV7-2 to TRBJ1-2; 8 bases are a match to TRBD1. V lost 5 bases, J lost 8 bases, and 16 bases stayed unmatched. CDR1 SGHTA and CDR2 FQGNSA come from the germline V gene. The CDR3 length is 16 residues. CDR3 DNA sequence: TGTGCCAGCAGCCCGGGACAGGCCCGACTTGGGGCCGGCTACACCTTC. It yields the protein CASSPGQARLGAGYTF.

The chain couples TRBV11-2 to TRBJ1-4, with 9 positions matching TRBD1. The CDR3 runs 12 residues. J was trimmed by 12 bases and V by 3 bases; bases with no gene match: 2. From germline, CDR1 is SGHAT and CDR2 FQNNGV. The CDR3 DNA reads TGTGCCAGCAGCTTGGACAGGGGTGAACTGTTTTTT. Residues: CASSLDRGELFF.

CDR3 DNA sequence: TGTGCCATCAGTCCTGGACCCAAGGAGACCCAGTACTTC. It yields the protein CAISPGPKETQYF. The chain uses TRBV10-3 and TRBJ2-5, with D hard to call. The CDR3 is 13 amino acids. Trimming removed 5 bases at V and 5 bases at J, with 12 bases between. Germline lookup yields CDR1 ENHRY and CDR2 SYGVKD.

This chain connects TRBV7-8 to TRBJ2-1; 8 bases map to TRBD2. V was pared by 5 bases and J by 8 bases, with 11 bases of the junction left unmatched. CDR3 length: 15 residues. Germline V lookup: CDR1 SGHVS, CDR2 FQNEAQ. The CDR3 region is CASSISGTLAHEQFF. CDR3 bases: TGTGCCAGCAGCATTAGCGGGACCCTGGCTCATGAGCAGTTCTTC.

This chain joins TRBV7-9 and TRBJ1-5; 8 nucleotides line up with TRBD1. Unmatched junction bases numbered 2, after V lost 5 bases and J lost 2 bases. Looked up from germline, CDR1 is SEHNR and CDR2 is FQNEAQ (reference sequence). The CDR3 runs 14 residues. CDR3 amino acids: CASSPGQGNQPQHF. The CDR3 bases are TGTGCCAGCAGCCCGGGACAGGGCAATCAGCCCCAGCATTTT. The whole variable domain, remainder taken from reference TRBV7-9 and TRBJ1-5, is DTGVSQNPRHKITKRGQNVTFRCDPISEHNRLYWYRQTLGQGPEFLTYFQNEAQLEKSRLLSDRFSAERPKGSFSTLEIQRTEQGDSAMYLCASSPGQGNQPQHFGDGTRLSIL.

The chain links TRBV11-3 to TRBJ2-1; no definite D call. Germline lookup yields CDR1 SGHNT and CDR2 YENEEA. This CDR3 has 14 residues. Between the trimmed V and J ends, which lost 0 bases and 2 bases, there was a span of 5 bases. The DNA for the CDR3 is TGTGCCAGCAGCTTAGATGGGGCCTACAATGAGCAGTTCTTC. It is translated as CASSLDGAYNEQFF.

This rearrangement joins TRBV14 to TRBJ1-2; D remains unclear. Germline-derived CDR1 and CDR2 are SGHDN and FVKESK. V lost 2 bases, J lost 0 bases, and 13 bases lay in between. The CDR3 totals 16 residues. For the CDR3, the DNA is TGTGCCAGCAGCCAACAACCGCCGTTAGCTAACTATGGCTACACCTTC. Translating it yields CASSQQPPLANYGYTF.

The CDR3 DNA reads TGTGCCAGCAGGGCTGGAGAGACCCAGTACTTC. Its translation: CASRAGETQYF. The genes are TRBV2 and TRBJ2-5; D ambiguous. In germline, CDR1 is SNHLY, CDR2 FYNNEI. This CDR3 comprises 11 residues. V was trimmed by 6 bases and J by 4 bases, leaving 6 bases between them.

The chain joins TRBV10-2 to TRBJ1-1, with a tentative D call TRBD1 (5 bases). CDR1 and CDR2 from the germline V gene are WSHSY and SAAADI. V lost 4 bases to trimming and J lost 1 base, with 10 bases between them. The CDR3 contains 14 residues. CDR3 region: CASSALGENTEAFF. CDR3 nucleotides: TGCGCCAGCAGTGCCTTGGGGGAGAACACTGAAGCTTTCTTT.

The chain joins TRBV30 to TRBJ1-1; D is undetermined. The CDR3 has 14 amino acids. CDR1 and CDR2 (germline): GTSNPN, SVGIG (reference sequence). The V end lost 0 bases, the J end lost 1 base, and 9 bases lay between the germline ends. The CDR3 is CAWSVLTSNTEAFF. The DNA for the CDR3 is TGTGCCTGGAGTGTACTGACATCGAACACTGAAGCTTTCTTT.

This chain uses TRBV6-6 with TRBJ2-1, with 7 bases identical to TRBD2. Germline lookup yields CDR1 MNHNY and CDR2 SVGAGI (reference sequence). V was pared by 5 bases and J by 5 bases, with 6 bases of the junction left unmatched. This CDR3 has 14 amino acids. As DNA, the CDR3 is TGTGCCAGCAGTCTCGGACTAGGTAACAATGAGCAGTTCTTC. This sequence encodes CASSLGLGNNEQFF.

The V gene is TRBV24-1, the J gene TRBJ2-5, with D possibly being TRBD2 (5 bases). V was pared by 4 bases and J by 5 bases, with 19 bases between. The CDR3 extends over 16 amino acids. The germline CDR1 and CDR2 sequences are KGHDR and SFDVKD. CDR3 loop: CATSEPEAGGSETQYF. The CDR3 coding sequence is TGTGCCACCAGTGAACCCGAAGCAGGCGGGTCCGAGACCCAGTACTTC.

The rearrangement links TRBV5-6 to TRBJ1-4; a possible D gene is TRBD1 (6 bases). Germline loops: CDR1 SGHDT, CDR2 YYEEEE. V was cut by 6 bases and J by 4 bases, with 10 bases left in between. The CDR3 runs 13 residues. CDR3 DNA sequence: TGTGCCAGCACAGGGGCCCTTAATGAAAAACTGTTTTTT. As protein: CASTGALNEKLFF.

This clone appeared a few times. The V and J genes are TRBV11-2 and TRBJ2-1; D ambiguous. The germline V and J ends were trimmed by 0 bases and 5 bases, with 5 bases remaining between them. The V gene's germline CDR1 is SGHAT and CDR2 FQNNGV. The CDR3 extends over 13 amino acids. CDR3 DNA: TGTGCCAGCAGCTTAGAAACGGACAATGAGCAGTTCTTC. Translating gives CASSLETDNEQFF.

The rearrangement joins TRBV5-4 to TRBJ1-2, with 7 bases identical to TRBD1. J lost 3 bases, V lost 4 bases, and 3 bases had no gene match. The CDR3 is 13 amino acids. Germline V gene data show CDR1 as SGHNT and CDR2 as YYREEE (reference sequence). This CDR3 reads CASSLGQDYGYTF. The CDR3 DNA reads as TGTGCCAGCAGCCTTGGACAGGACTATGGCTACACCTTC.

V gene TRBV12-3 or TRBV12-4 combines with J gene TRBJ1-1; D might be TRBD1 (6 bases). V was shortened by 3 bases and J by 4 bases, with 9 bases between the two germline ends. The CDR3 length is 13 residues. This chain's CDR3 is CASSLLGGTEAFF. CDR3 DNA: TGTGCCAGCAGTTTGCTAGGGGGCACTGAAGCTTTCTTT.

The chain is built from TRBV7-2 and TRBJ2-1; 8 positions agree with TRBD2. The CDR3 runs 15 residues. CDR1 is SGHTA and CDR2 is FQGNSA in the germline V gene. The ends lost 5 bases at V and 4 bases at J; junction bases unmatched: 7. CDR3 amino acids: CASSVGLGGYNEQFF. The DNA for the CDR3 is TGTGCCAGCAGCGTGGGACTAGGGGGTTACAATGAGCAGTTCTTC.

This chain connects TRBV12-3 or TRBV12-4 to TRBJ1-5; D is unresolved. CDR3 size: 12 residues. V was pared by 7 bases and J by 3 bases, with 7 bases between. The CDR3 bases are TGTGCCAGCAAATACAACAATCAGCCCCAGCATTTT. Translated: CASKYNNQPQHF.

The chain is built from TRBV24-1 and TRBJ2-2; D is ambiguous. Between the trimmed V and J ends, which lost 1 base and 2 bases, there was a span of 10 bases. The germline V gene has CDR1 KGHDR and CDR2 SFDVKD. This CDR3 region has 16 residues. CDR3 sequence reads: CATSDLSAPNTGELFF. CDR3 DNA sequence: TGTGCCACCAGTGATTTATCGGCACCTAACACCGGGGAGCTGTTTTTT.

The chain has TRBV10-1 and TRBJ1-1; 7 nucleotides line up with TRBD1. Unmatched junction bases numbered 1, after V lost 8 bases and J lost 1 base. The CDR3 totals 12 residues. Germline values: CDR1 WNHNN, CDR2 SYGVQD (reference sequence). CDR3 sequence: CASAGGNTEAFF. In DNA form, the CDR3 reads TGCGCCAGCGCAGGGGGGAACACTGAAGCTTTCTTT.